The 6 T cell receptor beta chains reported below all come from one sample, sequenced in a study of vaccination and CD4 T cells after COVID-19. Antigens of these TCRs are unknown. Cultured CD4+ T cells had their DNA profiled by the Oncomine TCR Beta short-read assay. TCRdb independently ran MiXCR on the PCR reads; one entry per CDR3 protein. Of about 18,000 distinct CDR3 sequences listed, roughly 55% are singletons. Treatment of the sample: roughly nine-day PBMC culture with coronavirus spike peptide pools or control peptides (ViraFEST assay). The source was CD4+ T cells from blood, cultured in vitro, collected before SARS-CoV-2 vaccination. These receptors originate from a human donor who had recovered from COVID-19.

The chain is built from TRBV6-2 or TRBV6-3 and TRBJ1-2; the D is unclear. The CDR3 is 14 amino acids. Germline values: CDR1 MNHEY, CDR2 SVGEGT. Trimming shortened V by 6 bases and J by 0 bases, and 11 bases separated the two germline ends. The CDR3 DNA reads TGTGCCAGCAGCCCCCCAAAGGCTAACTATGGCTACACCTTC. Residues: CASSPPKANYGYTF.

The CDR3 loop is CASGRGTSGSFYRNEQFF. Written as DNA, the CDR3 is TGTGCCAGCGGTCGTGGGACTAGCGGGAGTTTTTACCGTAATGAGCAGTTCTTC. The V call is TRBV7-2, the J call TRBJ2-1; 14 positions match TRBD2. Trimming took 8 bases from V and 7 from J; bases not matched to a gene: 16. Germline CDR1 is SGHTA and CDR2 is FQGNSA. This CDR3 has 18 residues.

CDR3 nucleotide sequence: TGTGCCAGCCTTCGAGCGGTCTCCTATAATTCACCCCTCCACTTT. It yields the protein CASLRAVSYNSPLHF. The chain uses TRBV6-2 or TRBV6-3 and TRBJ1-6; D is unclear. This CDR3 spans 15 amino acids. In germline, CDR1 is MNHEY, CDR2 SVGEGT. Trimming removed 8 bases from V and 0 bases from J, with 11 bases in between.

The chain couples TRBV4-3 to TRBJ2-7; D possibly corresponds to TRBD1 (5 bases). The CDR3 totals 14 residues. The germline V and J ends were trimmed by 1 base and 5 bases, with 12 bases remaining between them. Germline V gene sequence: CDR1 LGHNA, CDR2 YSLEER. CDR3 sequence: CASSQAQGPHEQYF. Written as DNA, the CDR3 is TGCGCCAGCAGCCAAGCCCAGGGCCCCCACGAGCAGTACTTC.

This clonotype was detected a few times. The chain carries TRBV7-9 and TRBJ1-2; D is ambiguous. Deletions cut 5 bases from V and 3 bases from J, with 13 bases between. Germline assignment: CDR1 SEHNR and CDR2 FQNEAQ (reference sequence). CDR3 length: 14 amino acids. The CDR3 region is CASSGPGVYYGYTF. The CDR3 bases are TGTGCCAGCAGCGGTCCTGGAGTCTACTATGGCTACACCTTC.

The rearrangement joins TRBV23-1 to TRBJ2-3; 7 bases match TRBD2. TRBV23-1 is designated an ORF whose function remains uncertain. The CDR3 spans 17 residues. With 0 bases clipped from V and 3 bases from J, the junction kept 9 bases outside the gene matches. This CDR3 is CASSQSIQRGITDTQYF. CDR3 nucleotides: TGCGCCAGCAGTCAATCGATCCAGCGGGGAATAACAGATACGCAGTATTTT.